This T cell receptor beta chain came from a study of beta chain features in type 1 diabetes. Comments on this clone: Antigen specificity is unknown.

V was shortened by 0 bases and J by 5 bases, with 8 bases between the two germline ends. The CDR3 length is 14 residues. Germline assignment: CDR1 LGHNA and CDR2 YNFKEQ. The investigators reverse transcribed all of the isolated RNA, so they sequenced expressed TCRB transcripts. Method: immunoSEQ multiplex PCR; TCRdb's copy keeps in-frame clones and lacks some. Seen here are about half a million clones, 10% to 12% observed once, and the top ten hold 0.045% to 0.06%. Overall study results and limits: People with Type 1 diabetes carried modestly yet significantly shorter TCRB CDR3s in all four CD4+ subsets.

The sequence was collected from a young woman in good health. The chain has TRBV4-2 and TRBJ1-5; D is undetermined. Sequencing used naive CD4+ T cells from blood. CDR3 residues: CASSQDDGYQPQHF. CDR3 in DNA: TGTGCCAGCAGCCAAGATGACGGATATCAGCCCCAGCATTTT.